The 4 T cell receptor beta chains reported below all come from one sample, sequenced in a study of T cells in Graves' hyperthyroidism and ophthalmopathy. The CDR3 regions of TCR beta were amplified from RNA transcripts. First-round RT-PCR targeting the TCR CDR3 was performed with the HTBI primer set. MiXCR was run by TCRdb on the multiplex PCR reads, yielding one entry per CDR3 protein. The table includes roughly 420,000 distinct CDR3 sequences, about 15% detected once. The specimen was blood. The source is a woman between 18 and 29 years old with Graves' hyperthyroidism.

This clonotype was found many times. The chain recombines TRBV5-8 with TRBJ1-5; no clear D. Trimming removed 4 bases at V and 4 bases at J, with 9 bases between. CDR3 length: 13 residues. Germline V gene lookup returns CDR1 SGHTS and CDR2 YDEGEE. CDR3 DNA: TGTGCCAGCAGCCTGGGTCATAATCAGCCCCAGCATTTT. Protein product: CASSLGHNQPQHF.

The sample holds a few counts of this clonotype. J is TRBJ1-1 and V is TRBV7-3, with D maybe TRBD1 (6 bases). The V gene lost 5 bases and the J gene lost 7 bases, with 14 bases spanning the gap. Per germline, CDR1 SGHTA and CDR2 FQGTGA. CDR3 length: 13 residues. Here the CDR3 DNA reads TGTGCCAGCAGCGCCAGGGGTGGGAATGAAGCTTTCTTT. This translates into CASSARGGNEAFF. Based on the CDR3 plus reference TRBV7-3 and TRBJ1-1, the full variable domain is GAGVSQTPSNKVTEKGKYVELRCDPISGHTALYWYRQSLGQGPEFLIYFQGTGAADDSGLPNDRFFAVRPEGSVSTLKIQRTERGDSAVYLCASSARGGNEAFFGQGTRLTVV.

This clonotype was seen ten or more times. The chain is built from TRBV3-1 and TRBJ1-4; D is possibly TRBD1 (5 bases). Germline-derived CDR1 and CDR2 are LGHDT and YNNKEL (reference sequence). V was cut by 3 bases and J by 3 bases, with 11 bases left in between. This CDR3 contains 15 residues. The CDR3 bases are TGTGCCAGCAGCCAGGGGGTGAGGGCTAATGAAAAACTGTTTTTT. Its translation is CASSQGVRANEKLFF.

This clonotype came up a few times. V usage is TRBV20-1 and J usage is TRBJ2-7; no definite D call. This CDR3 is built from 12 residues. V was shortened by 2 bases and J by 3 bases, with 8 bases between the two germline ends. In germline, CDR1 is DFQATT, CDR2 SNEGSKA (reference sequence). The CDR3 DNA sequence: TGCAGTGCTAGAAACAGAGACTACGAGCAGTACTTC. This sequence encodes CSARNRDYEQYF.